This T cell receptor beta chain was sequenced for a study of blood T cell repertoires in COVID-19. Study summary: The United States, Italy and Spain supplied acute and convalescent COVID-19 samples.

Unmatched junction bases numbered 8, after V lost 1 base and J lost 3 bases. CDR1 and CDR2 from the germline V gene are MGHRA and YSYEKL. The CDR3 contains 19 residues. Per the original methods: Amplification of reference gene primers was used by the study to estimate nucleated cell counts. Profiled with immunoSEQ multiplex PCR; TCRdb holds only in-frame clones, not every one. For V, J and clone size, that table is used; D and trimming come from the DNA. The sample includes 200,000 or so clones, 80% to 90% of them seen just once. The source material was peripheral blood. The clonotype was recovered from a man aged 60 to 69 with acute or convalescent COVID-19. The chain is built from TRBV4-1 and TRBJ2-4; 14 bases map to TRBD2. The CDR3 region is CASSQVWTSGRYGKNIQYF. DNA for the CDR3: TGCGCCAGCAGCCAAGTTTGGACTAGCGGGAGGTATGGCAAAAACATTCAGTACTTC.